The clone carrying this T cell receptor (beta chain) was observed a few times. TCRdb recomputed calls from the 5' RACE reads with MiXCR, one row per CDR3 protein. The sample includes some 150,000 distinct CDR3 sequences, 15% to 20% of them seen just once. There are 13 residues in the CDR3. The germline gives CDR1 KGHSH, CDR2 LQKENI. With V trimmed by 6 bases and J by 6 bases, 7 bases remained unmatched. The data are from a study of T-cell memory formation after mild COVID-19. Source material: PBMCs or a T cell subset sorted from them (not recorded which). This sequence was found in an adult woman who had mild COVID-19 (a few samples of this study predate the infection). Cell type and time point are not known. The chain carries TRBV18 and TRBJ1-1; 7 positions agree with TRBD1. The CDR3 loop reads CASSLDRDSEAFF. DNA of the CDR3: TGTGCCAGCTCTCTCGACAGGGACTCTGAAGCTTTCTTT.